The clone carrying this TCR beta chain was detected many times. Its antigen is undetermined. This CDR3 is 13 amino acids long. Losses at the gene ends were 8 bases for V and 7 bases for J; bases not matched to a gene: 7. TCR beta CDR3 sequences were amplified from RNA transcripts. The primer set for the first-round RT-PCR of the TCR CDR3 was HTBI. TCRdb ran MiXCR on the multiplex PCR reads and lists one entry per CDR3 protein. Here the sample spans 490,000 or so distinct CDR3 sequences, 22% being singletons. The sample comes from a study of T cells in Graves' hyperthyroidism and ophthalmopathy. About the study: Sampling of peripheral blood happened at initial diagnosis, prior to any treatment.

The study, taken as a whole, reports: Most clonotypes expanded in the thyroid (above 0.001) were also present in blood.

The specimen was blood. The chain recombines TRBV12-3 or TRBV12-4 with TRBJ2-7; TRBD1 aligns across 11 bases. This clonotype was sampled from a woman in her 70s with Graves' ophthalmopathy. The CDR3 is CASRGTGGVEQYF. The CDR3 DNA reads as TGTGCCAGCCGCGGGACAGGGGGGGTGGAGCAGTACTTC.